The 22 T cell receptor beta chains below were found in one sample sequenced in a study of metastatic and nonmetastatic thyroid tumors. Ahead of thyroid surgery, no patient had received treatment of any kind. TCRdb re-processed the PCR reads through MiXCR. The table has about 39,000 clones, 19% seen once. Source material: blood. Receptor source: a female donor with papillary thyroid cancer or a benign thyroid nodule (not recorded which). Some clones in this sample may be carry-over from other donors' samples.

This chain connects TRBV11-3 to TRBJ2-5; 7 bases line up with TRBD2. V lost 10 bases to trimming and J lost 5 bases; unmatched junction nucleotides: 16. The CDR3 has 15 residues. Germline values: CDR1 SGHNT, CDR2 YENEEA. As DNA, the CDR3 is TGTGCCATTAGCTTAGGAGTACGGCGGGGGGAGACCCAGTACTTC. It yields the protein CAISLGVRRGETQYF.

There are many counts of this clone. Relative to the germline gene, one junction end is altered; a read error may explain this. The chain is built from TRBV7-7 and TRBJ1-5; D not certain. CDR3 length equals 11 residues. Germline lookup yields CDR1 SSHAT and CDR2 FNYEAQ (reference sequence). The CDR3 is CASSVRQPQHF. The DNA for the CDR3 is TGTGCTAGCAGCGTACGTCAGCCCCAGCATTTT.

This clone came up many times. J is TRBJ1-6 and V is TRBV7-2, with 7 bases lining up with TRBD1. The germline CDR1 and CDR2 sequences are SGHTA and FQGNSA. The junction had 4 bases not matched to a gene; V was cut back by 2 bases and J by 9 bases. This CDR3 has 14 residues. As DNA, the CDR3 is TGTGCCAGCAGCTTATGGGACAGTATTTCACCCCTCCACTTT. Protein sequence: CASSLWDSISPLHF.

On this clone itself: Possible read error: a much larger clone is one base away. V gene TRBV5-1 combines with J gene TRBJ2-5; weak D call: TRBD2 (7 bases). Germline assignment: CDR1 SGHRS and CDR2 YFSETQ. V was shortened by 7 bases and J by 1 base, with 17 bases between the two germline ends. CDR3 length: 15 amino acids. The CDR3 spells CASGKWGGLQETQYF. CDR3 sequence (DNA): TGCGCCAGCGGCAAATGGGGGGGCCTCCAAGAGACCCAGTACTTC.

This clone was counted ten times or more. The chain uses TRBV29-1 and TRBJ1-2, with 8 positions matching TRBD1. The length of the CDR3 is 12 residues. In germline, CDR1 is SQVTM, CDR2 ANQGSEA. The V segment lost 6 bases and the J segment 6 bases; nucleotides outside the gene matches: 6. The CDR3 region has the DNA TGCAGCGTATCAGGGGGCGCAGATGGCTACACCTTC. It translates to CSVSGGADGYTF.

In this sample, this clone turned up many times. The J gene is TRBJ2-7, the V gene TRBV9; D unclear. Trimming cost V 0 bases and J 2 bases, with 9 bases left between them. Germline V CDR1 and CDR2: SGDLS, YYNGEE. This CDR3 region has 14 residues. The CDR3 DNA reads TGTGCCAGCAGCGTAGACCTTGCAACCTACGAGCAGTACTTC. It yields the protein CASSVDLATYEQYF.

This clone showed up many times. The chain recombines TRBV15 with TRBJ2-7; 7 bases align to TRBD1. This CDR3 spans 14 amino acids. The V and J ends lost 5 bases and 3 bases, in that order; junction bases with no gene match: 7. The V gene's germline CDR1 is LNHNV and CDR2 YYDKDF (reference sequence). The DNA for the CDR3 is TGTGCCACCAGCCTTCACAGGGGTAGCTACGAGCAGTACTTC. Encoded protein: CATSLHRGSYEQYF.

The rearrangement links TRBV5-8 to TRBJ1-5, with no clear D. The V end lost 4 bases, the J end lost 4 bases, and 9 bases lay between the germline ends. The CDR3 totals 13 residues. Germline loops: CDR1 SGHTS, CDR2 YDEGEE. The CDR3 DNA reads TGTGCCAGCAGCCGACGGATAAATCAGCCCCAGCATTTT. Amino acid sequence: CASSRRINQPQHF.

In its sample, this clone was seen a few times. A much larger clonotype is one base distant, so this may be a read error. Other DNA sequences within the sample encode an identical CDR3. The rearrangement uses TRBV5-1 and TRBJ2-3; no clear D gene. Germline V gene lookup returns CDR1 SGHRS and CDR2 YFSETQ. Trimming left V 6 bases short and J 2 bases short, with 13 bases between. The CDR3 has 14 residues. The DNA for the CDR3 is TGCGCCAGCAAGAAAGGGTCTTCCACAGATACGCAGTATTTT. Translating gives CASKKGSSTDTQYF.

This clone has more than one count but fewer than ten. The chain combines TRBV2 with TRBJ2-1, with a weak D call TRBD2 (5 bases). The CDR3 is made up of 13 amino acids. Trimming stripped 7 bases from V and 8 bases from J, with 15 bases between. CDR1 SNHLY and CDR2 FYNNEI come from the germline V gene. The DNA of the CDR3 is TGTGCCAGCATTCTGGACTCAGGCTATGAGCAGTTCTTC. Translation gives CASILDSGYEQFF.

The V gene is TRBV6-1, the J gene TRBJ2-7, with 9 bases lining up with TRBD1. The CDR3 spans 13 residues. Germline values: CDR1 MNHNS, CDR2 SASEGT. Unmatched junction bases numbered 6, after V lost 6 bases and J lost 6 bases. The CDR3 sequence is CASSLGTGSEQYF. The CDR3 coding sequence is TGTGCCAGCAGCCTCGGGACAGGGTCCGAGCAGTACTTC.

The CDR3 loop reads CASSYGTGGYETQYF. CDR3 DNA: TGTGCCAGCAGTTATGGGACAGGGGGCTACGAGACCCAGTACTTC. The chain has TRBV3-1 and TRBJ2-5; 12 nucleotides agree with TRBD1. This CDR3 has 15 amino acids. The V gene end was trimmed by 6 bases and the J gene end by 5 bases; junction bases not matched to a gene: 7. Germline assignment: CDR1 LGHDT and CDR2 YNNKEL (reference sequence).

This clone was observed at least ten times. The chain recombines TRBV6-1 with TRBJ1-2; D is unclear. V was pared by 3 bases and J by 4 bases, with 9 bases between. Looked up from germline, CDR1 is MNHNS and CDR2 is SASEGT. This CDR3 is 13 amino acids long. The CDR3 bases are TGTGCCAGCAGTGAGTCGTTGATCTATGGCTACACCTTC. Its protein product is CASSESLIYGYTF.

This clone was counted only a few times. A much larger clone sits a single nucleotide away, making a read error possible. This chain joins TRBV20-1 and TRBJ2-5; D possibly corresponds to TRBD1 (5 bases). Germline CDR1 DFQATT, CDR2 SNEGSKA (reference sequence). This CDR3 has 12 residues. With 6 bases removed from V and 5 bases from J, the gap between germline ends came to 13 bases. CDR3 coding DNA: TGCAGTGCAACAGTACAGGCGGAGACCCAGTACTTC. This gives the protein CSATVQAETQYF.

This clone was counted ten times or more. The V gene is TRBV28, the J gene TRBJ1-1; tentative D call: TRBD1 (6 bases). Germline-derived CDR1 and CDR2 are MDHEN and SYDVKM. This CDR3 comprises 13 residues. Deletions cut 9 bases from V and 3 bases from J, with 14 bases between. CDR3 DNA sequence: TGTGCCAGTAAGAGGACAGCTGACACTGAAGCTTTCTTT. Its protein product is CASKRTADTEAFF.

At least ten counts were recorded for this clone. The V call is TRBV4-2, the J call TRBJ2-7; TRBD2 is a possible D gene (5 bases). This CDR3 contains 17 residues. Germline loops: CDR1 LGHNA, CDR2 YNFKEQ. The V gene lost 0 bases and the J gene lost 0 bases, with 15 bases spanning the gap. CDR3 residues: CASSQDLISVGSYEQYF. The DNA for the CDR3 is TGTGCCAGCAGCCAAGATTTGATTAGCGTCGGCTCCTACGAGCAGTACTTC.

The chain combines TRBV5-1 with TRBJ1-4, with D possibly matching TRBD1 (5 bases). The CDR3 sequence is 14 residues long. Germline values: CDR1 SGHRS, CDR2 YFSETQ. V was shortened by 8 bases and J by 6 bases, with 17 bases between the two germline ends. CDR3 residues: CARSQMRGDEKLFF. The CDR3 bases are TGCGCCAGAAGCCAAATGCGGGGCGATGAAAAACTGTTTTTT.

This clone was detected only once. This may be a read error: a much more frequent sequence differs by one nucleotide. CDR3 in amino acids: CASSLGSGSLETRYF. The CDR3 DNA reads TGTGCCAGCAGCTTGGGTAGCGGCAGTCTTGAGACCCGGTACTTC. The chain links TRBV5-4 to TRBJ2-5; TRBD2 is a possible D gene (6 bases). This CDR3 spans 15 amino acids. Germline V lookup: CDR1 SGHNT, CDR2 YYREEE (reference sequence).

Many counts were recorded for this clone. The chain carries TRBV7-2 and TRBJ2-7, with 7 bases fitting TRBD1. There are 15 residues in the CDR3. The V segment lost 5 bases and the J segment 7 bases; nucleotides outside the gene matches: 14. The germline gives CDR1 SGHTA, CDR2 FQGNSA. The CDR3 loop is CASSPPPGQSQEQYF. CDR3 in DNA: TGTGCCAGCAGCCCACCCCCGGGACAGTCCCAGGAGCAGTACTTC. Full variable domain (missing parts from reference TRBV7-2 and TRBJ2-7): GAGVSQSPSNKVTEKGKDVELRCDPISGHTALYWYRQSLGQGLEFLIYFQGNSAPDKSGLPSDRFSAERTGGSVSTLTIQRTQQEDSAVYLCASSPPPGQSQEQYFGPGTRLTVT.

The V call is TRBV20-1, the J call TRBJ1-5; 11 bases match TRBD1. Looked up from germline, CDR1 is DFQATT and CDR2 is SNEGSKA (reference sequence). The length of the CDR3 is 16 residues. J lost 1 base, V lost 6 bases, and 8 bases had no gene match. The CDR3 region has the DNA TGCAGTGCGAATCCGGGACAGGGGGTGAGCAATCAGCCCCAGCATTTT. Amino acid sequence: CSANPGQGVSNQPQHF.

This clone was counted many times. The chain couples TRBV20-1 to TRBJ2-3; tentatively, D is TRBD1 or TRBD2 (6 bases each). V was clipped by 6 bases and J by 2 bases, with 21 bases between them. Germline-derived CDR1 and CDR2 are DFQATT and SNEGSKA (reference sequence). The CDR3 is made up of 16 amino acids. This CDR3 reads CSAIEGGRGFTDTQYF. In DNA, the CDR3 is TGCAGTGCCATTGAGGGGGGACGTGGGTTCACAGATACGCAGTATTTT.

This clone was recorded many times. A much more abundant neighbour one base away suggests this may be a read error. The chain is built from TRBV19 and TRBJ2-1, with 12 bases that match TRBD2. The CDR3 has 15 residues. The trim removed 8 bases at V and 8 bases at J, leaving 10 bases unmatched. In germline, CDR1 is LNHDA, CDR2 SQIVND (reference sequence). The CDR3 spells CASFPRASGRDEQFF. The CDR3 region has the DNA TGTGCCAGTTTCCCCCGTGCTAGCGGGAGGGATGAGCAGTTCTTC.